This TCR beta chain derives from a study of T cell responses to AZD1222 COVID-19 vaccine (dated by TCRdb to the early 2020s). Notes on the research overall: AZD1222 recipients with second doses at about 4 weeks or about 12 weeks were pooled, because spike-specific TCR depth and breadth did not differ between schedules. Trial participants were enrolled by age into subgroups of 18-55, 56-69 and 70-plus years, and 148, 28 and 57 TCR-sequenced participants, respectively, were included in these subgroups. TCR sequencing covered about 230 trial participants: 200 to 220 given two doses of AZD1222 and 26 given two doses of MenACWY control vaccine. Overall study results and their limits: Spike-specific TCR breadth and depth rose significantly after two AZD1222 doses compared with day 0 and with MenACWY recipients. CD4 TCRs associated with the vaccine covered the entire spike protein, and the dominant responses were in regions 160-218 and 743-854. Only a handful of AZD1222 recipients were SARS-CoV-2 seropositive at baseline, limiting conclusions about previously exposed vaccinees. In the small 56-69-year group, the increase in depth fell short of significance, most likely because of low power. Epitopes outside the regions mutated in the B.1.351 and B.1.1.7 variants were reportedly recognized by nearly half of the unique spike-specific TCRs. Because no samples from the day 14 peak response were available, repertoires could be characterized only after the peak T cell response. Most participants were white British and females outnumbered males, and the authors suggested that clonal diversity may have been underestimated.

A word on this clone: This receptor's antigen is unknown. No base-level quality is on record; no much larger clone is a single base apart.

CDR1 and CDR2 are drawn from the germline V gene (reference sequence): SGHNT, YYREEE. The CDR3 numbers 14 residues from cysteine through phenylalanine. Only the CDR3 DNA is retained, 42 bases long and in frame from the first base. The germline ends are 7 bases apart after V is trimmed by 2 bases and J by 1 base. The CDR3 regions of human TCRbeta chains were analyzed by immunosequencing. In the paper's pipeline: TCRs in the repertoires were matched against a reference library of SARS-CoV-2-specific TCRs that had been generated with the MIRA antigen-specificity platform. Breadth was defined as the fraction of unique TCRs that were SARS-CoV-2-associated, and depth was defined as the fraction of total T cells that were SARS-CoV-2-associated. Using the MIRA data, each spike-specific TCR was mapped to the spike region that the TCR reacts to and placed in a CD4 or CD8 class. Log10-transformed breadth and depth values were compared by one-way ANOVA with Sidak's multiple comparisons tests. TCRdb mirrors the immuneACCESS table, restricted to in-frame sequences. Some clones are absent from its copies; in checked studies, under half trace to an unresolved V gene, and the reason for the others is unknown. V, J and clone size derive from that table, while D and trimming were established from the DNA sequence. This sample comprises about 55,000 clones, 70% to 90% of them detected only once. 3% to 4.5% of the sample is in the top ten clones.

The sample's time point label is to be understood as: baseline before first vaccination. The vaccinee samples were drawn from two UK trials, COV001 and COV002, one of which was a single-blind randomized controlled phase 2/3 trial testing AZD1222 (ChAdOx1 nCoV-19) in healthy adults. Trial participant PBMC samples were collected at day 0 and day 28 after the second dose for TCRbeta chain sequencing. Sequencing used peripheral blood, obtained on day 0 of AZD1222 vaccination. The rearrangement combines TRBV5-4 with TRBJ1-5; D gene: possibly TRBD1, on 5 matching bases. The TCR comes from an adult in good health. CDR3 region: CASSLRDSNQPQHF. The bases read TGTGCCAGCAGCTTAAGGGACAGCAATCAGCCCCAGCATTTT.